The next 14 T cell receptor beta chains were all read from a single sample in a study of blood T cell repertoires in COVID-19. Libraries were prepared by immunoSEQ multiplex PCR; TCRdb keeps only in-frame clonotypes and omits some of them. The table has around 250,000 clones, 75% to 90% seen once; the top ten hold about 5%. Material: peripheral blood. All receptors come from a man between 60 and 70 years old who had recovered from COVID-19.

The rearrangement uses TRBV14 and TRBJ2-1; 8 bases are shared with TRBD2. The CDR3 spans 15 residues. The germline V gene has CDR1 SGHDN and CDR2 FVKESK. J was trimmed by 4 bases and V by 4 bases; bases with no gene match: 6. The CDR3 nucleotides are TGTGCCAGCAGCCCCCAGCGGGGGCCTTACAATGAGCAGTTCTTC. Its translation: CASSPQRGPYNEQFF.

With regard to this clone: At the DNA level, this CDR3 is encoded by other sequences in the same sample as well. This CDR3 is CASSRSGGATDTQYF. For the CDR3, the DNA is TGTGCCAGCAGCCGCAGCGGGGGGGCCACAGATACGCAGTATTTT. The genes are TRBV7-3 and TRBJ2-3; 10 nucleotides align to TRBD2. The CDR3 covers 15 residues. Germline V gives CDR1 SGHTA, CDR2 FQGTGA. V lost 5 bases, J lost 2 bases, and 4 bases stayed unmatched. Full variable domain (missing parts from reference TRBV7-3 and TRBJ2-3): GAGVSQTPSNKVTEKGKYVELRCDPISGHTALYWYRQSLGQGPEFLIYFQGTGAADDSGLPNDRFFAVRPEGSVSTLKIQRTERGDSAVYLCASSRSGGATDTQYFGPGTRLTVL.

The chain carries TRBV5-6 and TRBJ2-7, with 7 bases that match TRBD1. The trim removed 3 bases at V and 4 bases at J, leaving 7 bases unmatched. This CDR3 is 14 amino acids long. Germline V gives CDR1 SGHDT, CDR2 YYEEEE. CDR3 nucleotide sequence: TGTGCCAGCAGCTCGTCTGACAGGGAGTACGAGCAGTACTTC. It yields the protein CASSSSDREYEQYF.

The chain couples TRBV27 to TRBJ1-6; tentatively, D is TRBD1 (5 bases). V lost 3 bases, J lost 7 bases, and 13 bases lay in between. In germline, CDR1 is MNHEY, CDR2 SMNVEV (reference sequence). CDR3 length equals 15 residues. The CDR3 sequence is CASSFSGAGNSPLHF. CDR3 in DNA: TGTGCCAGCAGTTTTAGCGGGGCCGGCAATTCACCCCTCCACTTT.

This chain uses TRBV5-1 with TRBJ1-1; no clear D gene. Germline lookup yields CDR1 SGHRS and CDR2 YFSETQ. The CDR3 totals 16 residues. V lost 1 base and J lost 1, with 14 bases in between. Here the CDR3 reads CASSLRAEAWNTEAFF. The CDR3 DNA follows: TGCGCCAGCAGCTTGAGAGCTGAGGCGTGGAACACTGAAGCTTTCTTT.

This rearrangement joins TRBV6-5 to TRBJ2-1; D is possibly TRBD2 (5 bases). The CDR3 consists of 15 residues. Germline assignment: CDR1 MNHEY and CDR2 SVGAGI. The germline V and J ends were trimmed by 6 bases and 2 bases, with 14 bases remaining between them. The CDR3 coding sequence is TGTGCCAGCAGGATGACCCACGGGGCCTACAATGAGCAGTTCTTC. Residues: CASRMTHGAYNEQFF.

This chain connects TRBV28 to TRBJ2-3, with D possibly TRBD2 on 5 matching bases. Trimming pared 3 bases from V and 4 bases from J, leaving 17 bases between. From germline, CDR1 is MDHEN and CDR2 SYDVKM. The length of the CDR3 is 16 residues. CDR3 loop: CASSLEVGVGSDTQYF. CDR3 nucleotide sequence: TGTGCCAGCAGTTTGGAAGTCGGGGTAGGGTCAGATACGCAGTATTTT.

The rearrangement links TRBV2 to TRBJ1-6; 8 bases are shared with TRBD1. Germline CDR1 reads SNHLY; CDR2 reads FYNNEI. There are 15 residues in the CDR3. The V segment lost 1 base and the J segment 6 bases; nucleotides outside the gene matches: 2. In DNA, the CDR3 is TGTGCCAGCAGTGAAGGGACAGGGCGTAATTCACCCCTCCACTTT. Translating gives CASSEGTGRNSPLHF.

At least ten counts were recorded for this clone. This chain connects TRBV19 to TRBJ2-6; 12 nucleotides agree with TRBD1. Germline loops: CDR1 LNHDA, CDR2 SQIVND (reference sequence). V lost 4 bases to trimming and J lost 2 bases; unmatched junction nucleotides: 3. This CDR3 has 17 residues. The CDR3 sequence is CASSKGQGATGANVLTF. The DNA of the CDR3 is TGTGCCAGTAGTAAGGGACAGGGGGCGACTGGGGCCAACGTCCTGACTTTC.

V and J are TRBV10-3 and TRBJ2-7; a possible D gene is TRBD2 (5 bases). This CDR3 has 14 amino acids. Trimming removed 1 base from V and 6 bases from J, with 13 bases in between. From germline, CDR1 is ENHRY and CDR2 SYGVKD. This CDR3 reads CAISEWVGNGEQYF. The CDR3 nucleotides are TGTGCCATCAGTGAGTGGGTCGGGAATGGCGAGCAGTACTTC.

This chain joins TRBV27 and TRBJ2-7, with TRBD1 matching 7 bases. The CDR3 consists of 13 residues. Germline CDR1 reads MNHEY; CDR2 reads SMNVEV (reference sequence). J gave up 6 bases and V 5 bases, and 7 bases lay outside the gene matches. Written as DNA, the CDR3 is TGTGCCAGCAGTCCGACAGGGTTCGGCGAGCAGTACTTC. Encoded protein: CASSPTGFGEQYF.

This clone has more than one count but fewer than ten. This chain links TRBV7-9 with TRBJ2-7; D is perhaps TRBD1 (5 bases). The V end lost 3 bases, the J end lost 2 bases, and 11 bases lay between the germline ends. CDR3 length: 14 residues. Germline V gives CDR1 SEHNR, CDR2 FQNEAQ (reference sequence). CDR3: CASSFTGTPYEQYF. In nucleotides, the CDR3 is TGTGCCAGCAGCTTTACAGGAACTCCCTACGAGCAGTACTTC.

CDR3 in DNA: TGTGCCAGCAGCTTACGGGGAGAGAACACCGGGGAGCTGTTTTTT. It translates to CASSLRGENTGELFF. This chain uses TRBV7-9 with TRBJ2-2; perhaps TRBD2 as D (5 bases). The CDR3 spans 15 residues. Trimming left V 2 bases short and J 1 base short, with 8 bases between. Germline V gives CDR1 SEHNR, CDR2 FQNEAQ (reference sequence).

This clone appeared once. The chain is built from TRBV5-4 and TRBJ1-1, with TRBD1 identical over 8 bases. Germline V gives CDR1 SGHNT, CDR2 YYREEE (reference sequence). The CDR3 runs to 17 residues. The trim removed 3 bases at V and 3 bases at J, leaving 13 bases unmatched. CDR3 residues: CASSSPENRGADTEAFF. CDR3 coding DNA: TGTGCCAGCAGCTCTCCGGAAAACAGGGGGGCAGACACTGAAGCTTTCTTT.